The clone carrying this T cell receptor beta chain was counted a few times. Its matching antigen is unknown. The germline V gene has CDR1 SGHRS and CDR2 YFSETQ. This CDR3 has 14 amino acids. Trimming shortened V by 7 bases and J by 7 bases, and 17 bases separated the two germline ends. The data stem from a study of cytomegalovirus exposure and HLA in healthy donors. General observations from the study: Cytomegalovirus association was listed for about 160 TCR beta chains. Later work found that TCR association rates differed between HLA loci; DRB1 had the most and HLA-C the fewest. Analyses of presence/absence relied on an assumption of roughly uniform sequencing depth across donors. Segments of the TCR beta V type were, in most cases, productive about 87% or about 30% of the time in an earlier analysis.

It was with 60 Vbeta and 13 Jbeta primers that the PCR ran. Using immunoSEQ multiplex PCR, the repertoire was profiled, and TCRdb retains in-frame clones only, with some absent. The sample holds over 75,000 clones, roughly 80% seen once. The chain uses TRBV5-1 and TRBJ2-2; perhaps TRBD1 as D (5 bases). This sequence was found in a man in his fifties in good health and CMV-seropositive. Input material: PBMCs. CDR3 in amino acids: CASGAGSRNGELFF. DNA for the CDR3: TGCGCCAGCGGGGCAGGATCTCGAAACGGGGAGCTGTTTTTT.